This T cell receptor beta chain derives from a study of response to subunit inactivated influenza vaccine (dated by TCRdb to 2016 to 2019). Looking at the study overall: The study used deep quantitative T cell receptor repertoire profiling to track responses to a trivalent subunit inactivated influenza vaccine. General study outcomes and caveats: The authors proposed that each seasonal influenza vaccination may bring in only a limited number of new T cells.

This clonotype was counted only a few times. The clone's antigen remains unknown. The sample holds no much larger clone one base away, and base qualities are not on file. CDR1 KGHDR and CDR2 SFDVKD were looked up in the germline V gene. The CDR3 runs 14 amino acids, cysteine and phenylalanine included. Only the CDR3 DNA is retained, 42 bases long and in frame from the first base. Trimmed from V: 7 bases; trimmed from J: 1 base; junction bases lacking a gene match: 1. The library was built by means of RT-PCR. Sequencing was carried out with an Illumina HiSeq 2500. TCRdb passed the public sequencing reads through fastp at Q25 and MiXCR, retaining productive beta sequences. All rows with the same CDR3 protein become a single entry with the most common DNA and genes. In all, the sample holds some 800,000 distinct CDR3 sequences, and around 21% of those were seen once. The top ten clones comprise 10% of the sample.

The chain is assembled from TRBV24-1 and TRBJ2-3; 10 bases in the middle match TRBD2. Specimen: PBMCs from blood, collected less than 6 days after vaccination. The TCR was taken from a man aged 50-60 years who received an inactivated influenza vaccine. Donor details come from another sample of the same person, matched by shared clones. The bases read TGTGCCACCAGGGGGACTAGCGGCACAGATACGCAGTATTTT. It translates to CATRGTSGTDTQYF.